Below, one TCR beta chain is given with its context. Profiled with immunoSEQ multiplex PCR; TCRdb holds only in-frame clones, not every one. Here the sample spans some 150,000 clones, 78% being singletons. Every patient was affected by relapse after autologous stem cell transplantation, while exposure to brentuximab vedotin was not uniform. The record originates from a study of PD-1 blockade in classical Hodgkin lymphoma. Trimming cost V 4 bases and J 7 bases; bases outside gene matches: 6. The germline V gene encodes CDR1 MNHEY and CDR2 SVGAGI. The CDR3 contains 15 residues. The sample in question was peripheral blood mononuclear cells (PBMCs), obtained before the second cycle of nivolumab. This sequence joins TRBV6-5 and TRBJ2-1; 11 positions match TRBD1. The sequence derives from a human donor with classical Hodgkin lymphoma. CDR3 region: CASSSGTGGRNEQFF. CDR3 sequence (DNA): TGTGCCAGCAGTTCCGGGACAGGGGGACGAAATGAGCAGTTCTTC.